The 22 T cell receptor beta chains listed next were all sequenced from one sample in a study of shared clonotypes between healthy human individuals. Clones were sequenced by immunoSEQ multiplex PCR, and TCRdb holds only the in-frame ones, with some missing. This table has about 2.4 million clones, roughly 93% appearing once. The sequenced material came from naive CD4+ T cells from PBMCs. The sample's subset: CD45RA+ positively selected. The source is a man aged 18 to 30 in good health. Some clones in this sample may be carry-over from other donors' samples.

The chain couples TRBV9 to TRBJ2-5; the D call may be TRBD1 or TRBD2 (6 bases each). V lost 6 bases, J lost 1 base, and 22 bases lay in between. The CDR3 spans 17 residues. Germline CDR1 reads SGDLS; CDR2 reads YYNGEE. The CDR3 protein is CASNRNGGTPVQETQYF. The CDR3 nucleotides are TGTGCCAGCAATCGTAACGGAGGGACACCCGTCCAAGAGACCCAGTACTTC.

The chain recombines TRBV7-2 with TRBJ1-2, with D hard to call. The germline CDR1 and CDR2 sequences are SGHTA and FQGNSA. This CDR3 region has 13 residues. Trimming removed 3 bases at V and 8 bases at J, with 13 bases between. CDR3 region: CASSFRPAEGYTF. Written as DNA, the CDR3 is TGTGCCAGCAGCTTCCGGCCCGCGGAGGGCTACACCTTC.

CDR3: CASSLVFSDTQYF. CDR3 bases: TGCGCCAGCAGCTTGGTTTTTTCAGATACGCAGTATTTT. The J gene is TRBJ2-3, the V gene TRBV5-1; D is uncertain. CDR3 length: 13 residues. Trimming left V 0 bases short and J 4 bases short, with 6 bases between. CDR1 and CDR2 from the germline V gene are SGHRS and YFSETQ.

CDR3 loop: CASSESEQGFEKLFF. In nucleotides, the CDR3 is TGCGCCAGCAGTGAGTCGGAACAGGGGTTTGAAAAACTGTTTTTT. The chain employs TRBV10-2 and TRBJ1-4; 7 positions agree with TRBD1. V dropped 0 bases and J dropped 7; count of bases not matched to a gene: 5. CDR3 length: 15 amino acids. Germline CDR1 reads WSHSY; CDR2 reads SAAADI.

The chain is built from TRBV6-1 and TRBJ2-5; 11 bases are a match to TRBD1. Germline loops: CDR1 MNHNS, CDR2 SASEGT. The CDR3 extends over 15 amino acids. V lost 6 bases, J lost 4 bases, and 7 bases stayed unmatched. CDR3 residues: CASRAGTGGGETQYF. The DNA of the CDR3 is TGTGCCAGCAGGGCCGGGACAGGGGGGGGAGAGACCCAGTACTTC.

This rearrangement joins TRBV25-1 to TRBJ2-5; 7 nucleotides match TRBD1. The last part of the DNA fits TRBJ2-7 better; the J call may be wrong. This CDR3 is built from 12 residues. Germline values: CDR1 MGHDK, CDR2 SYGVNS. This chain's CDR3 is CASSGDSYEQYF. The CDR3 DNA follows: TGTGCCAGCAGTGGGGACAGCTACGAGCAGTACTTC.

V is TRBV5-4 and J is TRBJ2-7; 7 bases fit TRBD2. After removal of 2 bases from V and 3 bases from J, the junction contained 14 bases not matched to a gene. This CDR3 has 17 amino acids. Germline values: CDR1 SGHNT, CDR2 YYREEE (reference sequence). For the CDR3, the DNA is TGTGCCAGCAGCTTTGGAGGGAGCGGGGCCATGAACTACGAGCAGTACTTC. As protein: CASSFGGSGAMNYEQYF.

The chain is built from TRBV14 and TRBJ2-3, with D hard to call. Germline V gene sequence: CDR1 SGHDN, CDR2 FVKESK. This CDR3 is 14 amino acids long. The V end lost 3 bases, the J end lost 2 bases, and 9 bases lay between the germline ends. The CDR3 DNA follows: TGTGCCAGCAGCCAGAACGTTATCACAGATACGCAGTATTTT. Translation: CASSQNVITDTQYF.

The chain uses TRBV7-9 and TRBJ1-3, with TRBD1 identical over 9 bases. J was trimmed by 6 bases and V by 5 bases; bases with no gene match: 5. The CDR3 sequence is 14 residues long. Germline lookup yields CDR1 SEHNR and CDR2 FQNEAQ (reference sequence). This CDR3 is CASSRGQGVNTIYF. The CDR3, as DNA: TGTGCCAGCAGCCGGGGACAGGGTGTAAACACCATATATTTT.

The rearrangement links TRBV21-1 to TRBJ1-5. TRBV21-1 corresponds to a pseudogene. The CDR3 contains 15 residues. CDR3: CASSKVPGRREPQHF. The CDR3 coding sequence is TGTGCCAGCAGCAAAGTCCCCGGACGGCGGGAACCCCAGCATTTT.

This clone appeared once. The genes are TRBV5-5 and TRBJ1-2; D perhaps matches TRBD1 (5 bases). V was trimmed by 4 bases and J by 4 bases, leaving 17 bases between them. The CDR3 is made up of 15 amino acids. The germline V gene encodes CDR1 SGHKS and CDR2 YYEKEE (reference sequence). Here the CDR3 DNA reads TGTGCCAGCAGCCCGGGACCGTCCGTCGTCTATGGCTACACCTTC. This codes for CASSPGPSVVYGYTF. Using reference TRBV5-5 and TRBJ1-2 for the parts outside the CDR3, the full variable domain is DAGVTQSPTHLIKTRGQQVTLRCSPISGHKSVSWYQQVLGQGPQFIFQYYEKEERGRGNFPDRFSARQFPNYSSELNVNALLLGDSALYLCASSPGPSVVYGYTFGSGTRLTVV.

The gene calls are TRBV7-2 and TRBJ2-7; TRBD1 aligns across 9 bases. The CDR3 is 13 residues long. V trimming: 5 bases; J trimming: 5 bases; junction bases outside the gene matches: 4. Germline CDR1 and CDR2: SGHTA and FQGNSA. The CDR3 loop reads CASSTGQGNEQYF. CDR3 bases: TGTGCCAGCAGCACGGGACAGGGCAACGAGCAGTACTTC. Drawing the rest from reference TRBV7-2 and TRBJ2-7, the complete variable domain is GAGVSQSPSNKVTEKGKDVELRCDPISGHTALYWYRQSLGQGLEFLIYFQGNSAPDKSGLPSDRFSAERTGGSVSTLTIQRTQQEDSAVYLCASSTGQGNEQYFGPGTRLTVT.

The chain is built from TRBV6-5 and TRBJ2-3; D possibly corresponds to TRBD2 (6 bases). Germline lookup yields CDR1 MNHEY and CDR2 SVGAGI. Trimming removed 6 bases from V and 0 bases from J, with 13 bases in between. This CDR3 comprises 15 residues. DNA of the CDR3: TGTGCCAGCAGGCGGGGCCCCACTAGCACAGATACGCAGTATTTT. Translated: CASRRGPTSTDTQYF.

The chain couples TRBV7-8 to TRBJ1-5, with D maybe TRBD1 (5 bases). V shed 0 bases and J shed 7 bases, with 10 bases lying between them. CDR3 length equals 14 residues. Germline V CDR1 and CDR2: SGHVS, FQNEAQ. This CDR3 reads CASSLARGGQPQHF. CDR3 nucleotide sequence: TGTGCCAGCAGCTTAGCTAGGGGTGGGCAGCCCCAGCATTTT. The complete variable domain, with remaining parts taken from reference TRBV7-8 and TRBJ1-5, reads GAGVSQSPRYKVAKRGQDVALRCDPISGHVSLFWYQQALGQGPEFLTYFQNEAQLDKSGLPSDRFFAERPEGSVSTLKIQRTQQEDSAVYLCASSLARGGQPQHFGDGTRLSIL.

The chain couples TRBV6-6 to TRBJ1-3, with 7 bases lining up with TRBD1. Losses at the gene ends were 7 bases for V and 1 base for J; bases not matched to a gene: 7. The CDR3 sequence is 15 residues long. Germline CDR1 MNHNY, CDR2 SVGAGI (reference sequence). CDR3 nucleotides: TGTGCCAGCATCACAGGGGTCAATTCTGGAAACACCATATATTTT. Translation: CASITGVNSGNTIYF.

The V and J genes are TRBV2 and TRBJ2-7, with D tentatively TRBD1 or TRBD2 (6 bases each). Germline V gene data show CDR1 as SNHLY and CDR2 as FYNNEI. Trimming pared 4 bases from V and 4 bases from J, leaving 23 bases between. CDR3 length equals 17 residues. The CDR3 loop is CASSGEEGGGARYEQYF. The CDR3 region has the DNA TGTGCCAGCAGTGGAGAAGAAGGGGGAGGAGCAAGATACGAGCAGTACTTC.

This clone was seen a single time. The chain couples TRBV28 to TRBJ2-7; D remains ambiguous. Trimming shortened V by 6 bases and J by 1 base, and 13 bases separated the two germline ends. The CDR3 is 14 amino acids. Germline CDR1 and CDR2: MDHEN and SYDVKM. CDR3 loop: CASRNVKASYEQYF. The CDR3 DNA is TGTGCCAGCAGAAACGTAAAAGCGTCCTACGAGCAGTACTTC.

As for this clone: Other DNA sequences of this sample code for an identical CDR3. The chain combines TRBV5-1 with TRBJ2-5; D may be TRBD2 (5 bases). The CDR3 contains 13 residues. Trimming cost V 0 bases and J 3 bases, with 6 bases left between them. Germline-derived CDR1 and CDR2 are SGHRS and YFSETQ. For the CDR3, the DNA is TGCGCCAGCAGCTTGGCCGGGAAAGAGACCCAGTACTTC. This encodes CASSLAGKETQYF.

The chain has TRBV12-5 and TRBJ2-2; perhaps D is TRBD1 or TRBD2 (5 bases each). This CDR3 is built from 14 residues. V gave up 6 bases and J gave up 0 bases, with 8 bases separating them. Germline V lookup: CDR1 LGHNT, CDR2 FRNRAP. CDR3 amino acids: CASGRGPNTGELFF. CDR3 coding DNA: TGTGCTAGTGGCCGGGGACCGAACACCGGGGAGCTGTTTTTT. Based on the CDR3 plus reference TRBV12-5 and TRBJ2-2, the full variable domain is DARVTQTPRHKVTEMGQEVTMRCQPILGHNTVFWYRQTMMQGLELLAYFRNRAPLDDSGMPKDRFSAEMPDATLATLKIQPSEPRDSAVYFCASGRGPNTGELFFGEGSRLTVL.

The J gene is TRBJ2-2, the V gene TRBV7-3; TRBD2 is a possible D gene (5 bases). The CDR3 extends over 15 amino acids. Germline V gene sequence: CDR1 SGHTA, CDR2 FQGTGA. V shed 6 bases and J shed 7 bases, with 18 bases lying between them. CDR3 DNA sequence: TGTGCCAGCAGACGTGCTAGCCTGGAGGACGGGGAGCTGTTTTTT. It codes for CASRRASLEDGELFF.

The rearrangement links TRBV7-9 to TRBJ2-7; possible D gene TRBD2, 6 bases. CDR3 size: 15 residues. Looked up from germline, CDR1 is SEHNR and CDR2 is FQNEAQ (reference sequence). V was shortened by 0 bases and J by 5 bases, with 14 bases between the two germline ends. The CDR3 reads CASSLAWRGVDEQYF. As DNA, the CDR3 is TGTGCCAGCAGCTTAGCATGGAGGGGTGTAGACGAGCAGTACTTC.

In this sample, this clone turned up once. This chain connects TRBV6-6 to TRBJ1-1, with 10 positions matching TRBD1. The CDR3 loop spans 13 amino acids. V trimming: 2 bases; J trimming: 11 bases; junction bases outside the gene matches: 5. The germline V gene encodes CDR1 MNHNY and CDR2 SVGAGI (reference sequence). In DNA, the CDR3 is TGTGCCAGCAGTTACAGGGACAGGGGTGACGCTTTCTTT. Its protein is CASSYRDRGDAFF.